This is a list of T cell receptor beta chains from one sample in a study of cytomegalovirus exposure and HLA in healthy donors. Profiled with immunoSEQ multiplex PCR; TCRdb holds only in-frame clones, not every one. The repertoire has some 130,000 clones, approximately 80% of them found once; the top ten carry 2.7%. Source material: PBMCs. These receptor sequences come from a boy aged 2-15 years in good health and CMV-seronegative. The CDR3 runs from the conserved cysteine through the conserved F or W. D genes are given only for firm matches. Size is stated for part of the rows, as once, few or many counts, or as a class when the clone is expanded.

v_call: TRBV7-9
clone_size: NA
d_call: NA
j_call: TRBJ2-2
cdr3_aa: CATIQGTGELFF
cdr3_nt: TGTGCCACCATTCAGGGTACCGGGGAGCTGTTTTTT

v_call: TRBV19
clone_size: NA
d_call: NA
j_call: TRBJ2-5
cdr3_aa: CASSIVGRVGQETQYF
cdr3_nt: TGTGCCAGTAGTATAGTCGGTCGGGTCGGGCAAGAGACCCAGTACTTC

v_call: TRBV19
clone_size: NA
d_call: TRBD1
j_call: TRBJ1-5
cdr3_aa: CASSIGQGASHQPQHF
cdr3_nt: TGTGCCAGTAGTATTGGGCAGGGGGCGAGCCATCAGCCCCAGCATTTT

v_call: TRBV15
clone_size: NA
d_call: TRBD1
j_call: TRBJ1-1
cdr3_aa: CATSPNLDRVDAFF
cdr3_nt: TGTGCCACCAGCCCGAATTTGGACAGGGTTGACGCTTTCTTT

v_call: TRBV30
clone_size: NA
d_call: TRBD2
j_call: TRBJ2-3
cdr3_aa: CAWSVERGGRGTDAQYF
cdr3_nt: TGTGCCTGGAGTGTAGAGCGGGGGGGCCGAGGAACAGATGCGCAGTATTTT

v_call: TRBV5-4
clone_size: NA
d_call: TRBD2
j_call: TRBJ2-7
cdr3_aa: CASSHPETSDQDYEQYF
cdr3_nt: TGTGCCAGCAGCCACCCGGAGACTAGCGATCAAGACTACGAGCAGTACTTC

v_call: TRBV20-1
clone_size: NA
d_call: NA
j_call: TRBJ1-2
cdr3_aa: CSARGGEGYTF
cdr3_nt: TGCAGTGCTAGAGGCGGGGAGGGCTACACCTTC

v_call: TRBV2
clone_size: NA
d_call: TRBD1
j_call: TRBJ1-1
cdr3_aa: CASSDRDRLNTEAFF
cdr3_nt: TGTGCCAGCAGTGACCGGGACAGATTGAACACTGAAGCTTTCTTT

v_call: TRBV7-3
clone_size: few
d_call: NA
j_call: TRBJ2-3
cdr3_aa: CASSLGLLSSTDTQYF
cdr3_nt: TGTGCCAGCAGCTTAGGTCTATTGAGTAGCACAGATACGCAGTATTTT

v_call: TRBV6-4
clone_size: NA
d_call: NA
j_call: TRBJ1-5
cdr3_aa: CASSGLDWILHF
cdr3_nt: TGTGCCAGCAGTGGACTCGACTGGATACTGCATTTT

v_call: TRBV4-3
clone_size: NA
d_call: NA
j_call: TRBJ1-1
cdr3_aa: CASSYQPGGTEAFF
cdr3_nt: TGCGCCAGCAGCTATCAACCGGGGGGAACTGAAGCTTTCTTT

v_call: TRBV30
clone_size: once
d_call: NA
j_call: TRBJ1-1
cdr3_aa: CAFSDSFF
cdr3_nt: TGTGCCTTCTCCGACTCTTTCTTT

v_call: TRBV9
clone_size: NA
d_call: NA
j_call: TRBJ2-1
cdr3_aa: CASSVGGAAYNEQFF
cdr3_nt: TGTGCCAGCAGCGTAGGTGGGGCCGCCTACAATGAGCAGTTCTTC

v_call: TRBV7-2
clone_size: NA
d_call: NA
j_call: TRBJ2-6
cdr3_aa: CASSLATASFGGANVLTF
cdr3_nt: TGTGCCAGCAGCTTAGCCACAGCATCCTTTGGCGGGGCCAACGTCCTGACTTTC

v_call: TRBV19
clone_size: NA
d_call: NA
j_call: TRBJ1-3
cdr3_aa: CASSVTASGNTIYF
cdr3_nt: TGTGCCAGTAGTGTGACAGCCTCTGGAAACACCATATATTTT

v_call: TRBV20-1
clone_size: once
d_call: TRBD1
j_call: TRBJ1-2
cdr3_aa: CSADRGGGYTF
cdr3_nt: TGCAGCGCGGACAGGGGTGGTGGCTACACCTTC

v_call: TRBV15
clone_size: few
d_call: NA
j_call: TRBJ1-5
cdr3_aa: CATSRDFVREQPQHF
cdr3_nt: TGTGCCACCAGCAGAGATTTTGTACGCGAACAGCCCCAGCATTTT

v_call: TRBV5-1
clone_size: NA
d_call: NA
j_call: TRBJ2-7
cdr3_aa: CASSFNNGGGRDEQYF
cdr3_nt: TGCGCCAGCAGCTTCAATAACGGGGGAGGAAGAGACGAGCAGTACTTC

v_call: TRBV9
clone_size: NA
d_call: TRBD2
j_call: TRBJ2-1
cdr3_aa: CASSGSGSAHFF
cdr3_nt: TGTGCCAGCAGCGGTAGCGGGAGCGCCCACTTCTTC

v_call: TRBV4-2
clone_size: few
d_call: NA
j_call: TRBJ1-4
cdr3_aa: CASSQDLGTGGEKLFF
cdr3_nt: TGTGCCAGCAGCCAAGATCTCGGGACCGGGGGTGAAAAACTGTTTTTT

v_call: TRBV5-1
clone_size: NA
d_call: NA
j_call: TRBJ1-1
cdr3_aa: CASSSGGEAFF
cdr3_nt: TGCGCCAGCAGCTCCGGGGGAGAAGCTTTCTTT

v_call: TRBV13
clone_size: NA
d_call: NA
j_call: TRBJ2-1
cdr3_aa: CASSLVRNTYNEQFF
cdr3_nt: TGTGCCAGCAGCTTAGTCAGGAACACCTACAATGAGCAGTTCTTC

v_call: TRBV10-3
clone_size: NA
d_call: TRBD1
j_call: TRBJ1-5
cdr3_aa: CAISGTGGQPQHF
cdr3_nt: TGTGCCATCAGTGGGACAGGGGGCCAGCCCCAGCATTTT

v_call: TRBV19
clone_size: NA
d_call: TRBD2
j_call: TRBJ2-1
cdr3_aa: CATSGTSKFF
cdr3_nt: TGTGCCACCTCCGGGACTAGTAAGTTCTTC

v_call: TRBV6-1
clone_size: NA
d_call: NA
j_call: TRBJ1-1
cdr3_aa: CASSEVTVNTEAFF
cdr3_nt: TGTGCCAGCAGTGAAGTGACAGTGAACACTGAAGCTTTCTTT

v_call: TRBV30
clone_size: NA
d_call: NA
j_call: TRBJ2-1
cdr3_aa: CAWSRDSSSYNEQFF
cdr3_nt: TGTGCCTGGAGTAGGGACTCGAGCTCCTACAATGAGCAGTTCTTC

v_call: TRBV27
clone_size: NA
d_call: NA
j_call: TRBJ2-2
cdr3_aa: CASSRYLGQSTGELFF
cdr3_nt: TGTGCCAGCAGCCGCTACCTCGGACAGAGCACCGGGGAGCTGTTTTTT

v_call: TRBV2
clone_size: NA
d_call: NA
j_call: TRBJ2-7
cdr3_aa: CAGRSGAHYEQYF
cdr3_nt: TGTGCCGGAAGGTCAGGGGCGCACTACGAGCAGTACTTC

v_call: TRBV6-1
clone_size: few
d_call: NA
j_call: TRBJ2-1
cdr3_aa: CASTPEIAPYNEQFF
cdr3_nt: TGTGCCAGCACCCCCGAGATTGCCCCCTACAATGAGCAGTTCTTC

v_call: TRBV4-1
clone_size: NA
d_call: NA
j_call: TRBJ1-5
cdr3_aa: CASSPTSEAYQPQHF
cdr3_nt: TGCGCCAGCAGCCCGACCAGCGAGGCCTATCAGCCCCAGCATTTT

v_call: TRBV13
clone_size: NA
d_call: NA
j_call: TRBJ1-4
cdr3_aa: CASSSRGGGGNEKLFF
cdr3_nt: TGTGCCAGCAGCTCCCGCGGAGGGGGGGGTAATGAAAAACTGTTTTTT

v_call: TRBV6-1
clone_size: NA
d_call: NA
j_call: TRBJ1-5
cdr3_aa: CASSDMPQHF
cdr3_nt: TGTGCCAGCAGTGATATGCCCCAGCATTTT

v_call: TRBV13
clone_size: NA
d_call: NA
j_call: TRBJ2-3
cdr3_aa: CASSSQRIGGGTDTQYF
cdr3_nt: TGTGCCAGCAGCTCCCAGCGGATCGGAGGGGGCACAGATACGCAGTATTTT

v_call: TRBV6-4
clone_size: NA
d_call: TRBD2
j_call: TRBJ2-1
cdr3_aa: CASSVSGDYNEQFF
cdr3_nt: TGTGCCAGCAGTGTTAGCGGGGACTACAATGAGCAGTTCTTC

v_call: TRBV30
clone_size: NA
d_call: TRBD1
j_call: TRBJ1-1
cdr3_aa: CASWTGGTEAFF
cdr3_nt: TGTGCCTCATGGACAGGGGGTACTGAAGCTTTCTTT

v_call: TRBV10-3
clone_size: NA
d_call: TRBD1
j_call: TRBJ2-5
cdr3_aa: CAISDGTGHQETQYF
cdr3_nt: TGTGCCATCAGTGACGGGACAGGGCACCAAGAGACCCAGTACTTC

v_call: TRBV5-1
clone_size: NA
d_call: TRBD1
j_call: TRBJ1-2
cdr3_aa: CASSLPTGGVIGYTF
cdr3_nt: TGCGCCAGCAGCTTACCCACAGGGGGTGTGATTGGCTACACCTTC

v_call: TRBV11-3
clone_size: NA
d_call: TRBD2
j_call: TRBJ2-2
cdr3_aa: CASSLGSGGKTGELFF
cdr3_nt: TGTGCCAGCAGCTTAGGGAGCGGGGGTAAAACCGGGGAGCTGTTTTTT

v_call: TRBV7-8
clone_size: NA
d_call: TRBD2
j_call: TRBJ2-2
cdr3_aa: CASIDLAGEYTGELFF
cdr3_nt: TGTGCCAGCATAGATCTGGCGGGGGAGTACACCGGGGAGCTGTTTTTT

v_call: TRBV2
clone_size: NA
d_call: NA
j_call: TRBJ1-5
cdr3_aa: CASSIEGVGSNQPQHF
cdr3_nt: TGTGCCAGCAGCATAGAGGGGGTAGGAAGCAATCAGCCCCAGCATTTT

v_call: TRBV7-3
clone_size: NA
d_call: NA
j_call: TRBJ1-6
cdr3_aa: CASSLTRQGNSPLHF
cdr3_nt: TGTGCCAGCAGCTTAACGCGGCAGGGGAATTCACCCCTCCACTTT

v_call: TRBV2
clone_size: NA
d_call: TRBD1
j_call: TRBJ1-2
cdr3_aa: CASSWTGGDGYTF
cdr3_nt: TGTGCCAGCAGTTGGACAGGGGGGGATGGCTACACCTTC

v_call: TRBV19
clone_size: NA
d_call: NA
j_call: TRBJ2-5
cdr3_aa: CASSTPGHPQETQYF
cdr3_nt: TGTGCCAGTAGCACCCCGGGACACCCACAAGAGACCCAGTACTTC

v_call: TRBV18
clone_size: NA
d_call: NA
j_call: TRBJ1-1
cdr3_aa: CASLSGAEAFF
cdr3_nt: TGTGCCAGCCTATCCGGGGCTGAAGCTTTCTTT

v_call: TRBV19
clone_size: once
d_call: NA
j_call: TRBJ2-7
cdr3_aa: CASSILGGGGAGEQYF
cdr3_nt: TGTGCCAGTAGTATCCTCGGGGGAGGGGGAGCCGGCGAGCAGTACTTC

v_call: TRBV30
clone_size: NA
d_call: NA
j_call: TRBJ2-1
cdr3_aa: CAWSASSNNEQFF
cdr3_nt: TGTGCCTGGAGTGCCTCTAGCAACAATGAGCAGTTCTTC

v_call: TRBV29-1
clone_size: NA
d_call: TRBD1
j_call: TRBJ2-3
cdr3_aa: CSGPHRGPADTQYF
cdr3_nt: TGCAGCGGCCCCCACAGGGGGCCCGCCGATACGCAGTATTTT

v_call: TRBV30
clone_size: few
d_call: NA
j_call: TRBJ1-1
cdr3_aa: CAWSVRAGDTEAFF
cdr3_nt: TGTGCCTGGAGTGTACGGGCAGGGGACACTGAAGCTTTCTTT

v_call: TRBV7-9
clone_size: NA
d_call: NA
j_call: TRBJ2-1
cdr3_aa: CASSQDSDNEQFF
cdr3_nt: TGTGCCAGCAGCCAGGACAGTGACAATGAGCAGTTCTTC

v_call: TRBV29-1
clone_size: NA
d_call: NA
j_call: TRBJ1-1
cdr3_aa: CSVEGGKNTEAFF
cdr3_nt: TGCAGCGTTGAGGGGGGGAAGAACACTGAAGCTTTCTTT

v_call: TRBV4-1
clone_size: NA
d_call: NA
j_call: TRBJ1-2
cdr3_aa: CASSQDRGAYGYTF
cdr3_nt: TGCGCCAGCAGCCAAGATCGGGGTGCCTATGGCTACACCTTC